This T cell receptor beta chain was sequenced for a study of blood T cell repertoires in COVID-19 (dated by TCRdb to about 2020). Turning to the overall study: Samples from collaborators originated in the United States, Italy and Spain and spanned both the acute and convalescent phases of COVID-19. Samples came from the ongoing ImmuneRACE study (first 160 participants) plus 1,254 subjects from 6 global collaborators. The prospective study material was composed of cDNA or gDNA derived from T cells, B-cell-depleted T cells, or PBMCs. Sample metadata almost always included a de-identified subject ID, COVID-19 status, age in years and sex. HLA class I and class II types, where available, came from metadata supplied by the sample provider rather than from assay-based typing. The repertoires were released in a freely available public database meant as a resource for research on the immune response to SARS-CoV-2. Deeply sampled blood TCRbeta repertoires from subjects exposed to, actively infected with, or recovered from COVID-19 were included in the dataset.

Note on this clone: The antigen this receptor binds is unknown. No per-base quality is available; no much larger clone lies one base away.

General conclusions and limits of the study: The quantity of clinical and demographic metadata differed by source and by participant and was supplied without curation.

The CDR3 covers 15 residues, taking in both the cysteine and the phenylalanine. Only the CDR3 region is kept as DNA, spanning 45 bases read in frame from base 1. The germline V gene gives CDR1 as SNHLY and CDR2 as FYNNEI. Trimming costs V 5 bases and J 5 bases, and their ends lie 18 bases apart. Samples from volunteer blood donors who had recovered from COVID-19 were contributed by a second Seattle source. The collaborating institutions used their own protocols to collect whole blood in K2EDTA tubes. For TCRbeta analysis, collaborators shipped samples as frozen whole blood, isolated PBMCs, or DNA extracted from either of those sample types. TCRbeta CDR3 regions were amplified from genomic DNA using the immunoSEQ Assay, a bias-controlled multiplex PCR. As for the authors' bioinformatics: Within the assay, amplification of reference gene primers was used to estimate how many nucleated cells each sample contained. Sequence reads were collapsed and filtered to measure the absolute abundance of every unique TCRbeta CDR3 rearrangement. For each sample, productive Simpson clonality was calculated as the square root of Simpson's diversity index across productive rearrangements. The clones in this table, taken by TCRdb from immuneACCESS, are in-frame only. Not every clone is retained; where verified, under half of the shortfall comes from an unresolved V gene, and the cause of the rest is unknown. The DNA was the basis for D and trimming; V, J and clone size are from that table. The sample profile shows roughly 180,000 clones; over 75% of them were found once. The ten largest clones capture roughly 1.3% of the sample.

The origin of this receptor is a man between 60 and 75 years old who had recovered from COVID-19. What was sequenced was peripheral blood. The receptor chain draws on TRBV2 and TRBJ2-5, with TRBD2 as a weak D call on 7 bases. The DNA sequence reads TGTGCCAGCAGTTTGACGGGGGGCCCTCCGGAGACCCAGTACTTC. This sequence encodes CASSLTGGPPETQYF.